Listed below are T cell receptor beta chains from one sample, sequenced in a study of T cell repertoires in cytomegalovirus infection. TCRdb passed the reads through MiXCR, listing each CDR3 protein once. The sample records roughly 920,000 distinct CDR3 sequences, around 30% being singletons. These receptors' targets are unknown. Sample: cultured CD8+ T cells from PBMCs, taken from culture after CMV antigen stimulation. The origin of the receptors is a human donor in good health (CMV status not recorded). Some clones in this sample may be carry-over from other donors' samples. The CDR3 runs from the conserved cysteine through the conserved F or W.

V: TRBV4-1; J: TRBJ2-2; CDR3: CASSHLLAGGPFNAELFF
V: TRBV6-1; J: TRBJ1-1; CDR3: CASGWGQGATEAFF
V: TRBV7-8; J: TRBJ1-5; CDR3: CASSLERQRYQPQHF
V: TRBV6-6; J: TRBJ2-1; CDR3: CASTRLAGDDNEQFF
V: TRBV28; J: TRBJ1-1; CDR3: CASSFSGLIGAFF
V: TRBV11-2; J: TRBJ1-3; CDR3: CASSLDRPGTYHSGNTIYF
V: TRBV18; J: TRBJ1-1; CDR3: CASSPSRGNTEAFF
V: TRBV2; J: TRBJ2-1; CDR3: CASSGVWRGARNEQFF
V: TRBV10-3; J: TRBJ2-5; CDR3: CAISRQGAETQYF
V: TRBV7-6; J: TRBJ2-5; CDR3: CASSTAQHQETQYF
V: TRBV19; J: TRBJ1-5; CDR3: CASSIDWGEGASNQPQHF
V: TRBV2; J: TRBJ1-5; CDR3: CASSEVVLSNQPQHF
V: TRBV7-4; J: TRBJ2-1; CDR3: CASSPRWGPYNEQFF
V: TRBV20-1; J: TRBJ2-5; CDR3: CSARERGTPQETQYF
V: TRBV25-1; J: TRBJ2-7; CDR3: CASSVASYEQYF